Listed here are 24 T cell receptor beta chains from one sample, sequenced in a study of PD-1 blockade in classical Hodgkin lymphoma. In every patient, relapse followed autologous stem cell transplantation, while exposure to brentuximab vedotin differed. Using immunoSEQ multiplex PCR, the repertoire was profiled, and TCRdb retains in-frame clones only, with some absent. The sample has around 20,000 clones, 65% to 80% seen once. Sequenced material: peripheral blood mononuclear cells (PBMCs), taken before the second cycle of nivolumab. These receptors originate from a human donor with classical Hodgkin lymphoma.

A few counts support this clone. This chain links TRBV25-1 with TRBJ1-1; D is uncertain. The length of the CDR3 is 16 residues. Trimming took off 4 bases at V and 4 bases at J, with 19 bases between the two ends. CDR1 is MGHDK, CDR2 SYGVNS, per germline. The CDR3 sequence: CASSGSVGERSTEAFF. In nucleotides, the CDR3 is TGTGCCAGCAGTGGATCGGTGGGAGAGCGGAGCACTGAAGCTTTCTTT.

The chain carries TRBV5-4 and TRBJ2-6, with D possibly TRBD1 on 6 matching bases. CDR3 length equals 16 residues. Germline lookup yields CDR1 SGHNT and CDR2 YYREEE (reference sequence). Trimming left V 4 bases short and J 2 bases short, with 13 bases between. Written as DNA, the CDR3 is TGTGCCAGCAGCCAACAGGGTCCCACTGGGGCCAACGTCCTGACTTTC. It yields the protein CASSQQGPTGANVLTF.

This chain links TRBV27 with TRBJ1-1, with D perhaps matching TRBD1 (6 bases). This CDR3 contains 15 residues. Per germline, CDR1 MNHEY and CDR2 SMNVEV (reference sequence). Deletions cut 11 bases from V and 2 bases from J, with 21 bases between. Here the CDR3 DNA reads TGTGCCGACCCCCCAGGGGATGAAAGAAACACTGAAGCTTTCTTT. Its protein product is CADPPGDERNTEAFF.

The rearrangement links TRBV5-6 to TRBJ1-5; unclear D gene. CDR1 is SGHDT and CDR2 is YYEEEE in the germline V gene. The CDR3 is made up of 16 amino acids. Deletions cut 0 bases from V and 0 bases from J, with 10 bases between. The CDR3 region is CASSLGGLDSNQPQHF. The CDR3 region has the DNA TGTGCCAGCAGCTTGGGGGGTCTTGATAGCAATCAGCCCCAGCATTTT.

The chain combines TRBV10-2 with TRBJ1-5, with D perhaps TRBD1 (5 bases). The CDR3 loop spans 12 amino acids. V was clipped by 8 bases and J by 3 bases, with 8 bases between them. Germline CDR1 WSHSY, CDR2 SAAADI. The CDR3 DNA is TGCGCCAGCGCGGGGGTCAATCAGCCCCAGCATTTT. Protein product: CASAGVNQPQHF.

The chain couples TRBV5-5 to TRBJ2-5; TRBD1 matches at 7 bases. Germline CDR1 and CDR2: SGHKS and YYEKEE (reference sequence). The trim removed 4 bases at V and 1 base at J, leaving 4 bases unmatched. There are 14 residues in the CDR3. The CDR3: CASSPWDSQETQYF. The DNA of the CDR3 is TGTGCCAGCAGCCCCTGGGACAGCCAAGAGACCCAGTACTTC.

The DNA for the CDR3 is TGTGCCATCAGTGTCTCCAGTGGGGTTAGCGGGAGCTCCTACAATGAGCAGTTCTTC. Translating gives CAISVSSGVSGSSYNEQFF. This chain uses TRBV10-3 with TRBJ2-1, with 9 nucleotides matching TRBD2. The CDR3 has 19 amino acids. V lost 4 bases to trimming and J lost 0 bases; unmatched junction nucleotides: 13. CDR1 ENHRY and CDR2 SYGVKD come from the germline V gene.

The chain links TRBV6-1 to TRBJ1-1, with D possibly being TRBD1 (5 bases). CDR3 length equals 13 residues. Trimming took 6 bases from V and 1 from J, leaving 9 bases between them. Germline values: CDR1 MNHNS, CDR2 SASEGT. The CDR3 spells CASRAQGNTEAFF. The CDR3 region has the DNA TGTGCCAGCAGGGCCCAGGGGAACACTGAAGCTTTCTTT.

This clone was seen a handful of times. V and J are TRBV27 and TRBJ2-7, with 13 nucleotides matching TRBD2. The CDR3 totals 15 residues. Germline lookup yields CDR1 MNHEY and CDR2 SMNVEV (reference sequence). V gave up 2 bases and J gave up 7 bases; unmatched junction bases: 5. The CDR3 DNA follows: TGTGCCAGCAGTTTAGAGGGACTAGCGGGACGAGAGCAGTACTTC. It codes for CASSLEGLAGREQYF.

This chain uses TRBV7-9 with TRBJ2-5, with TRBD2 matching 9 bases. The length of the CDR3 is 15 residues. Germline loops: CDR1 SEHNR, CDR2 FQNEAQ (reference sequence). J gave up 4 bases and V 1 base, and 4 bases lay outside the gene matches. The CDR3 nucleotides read TGTGCCAGCAGCTTAGTTTTAGCGGGAGCAGAGACCCAGTACTTC. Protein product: CASSLVLAGAETQYF.

This chain's CDR3 is CASSVLTSGTGELFF. CDR3 in DNA: TGTGCCAGCAGTGTCCTGACTAGCGGAACCGGGGAGCTGTTTTTT. The V gene is TRBV2, the J gene TRBJ2-2, with 9 bases identical to TRBD2. Trimming removed 4 bases from V and 5 bases from J; junction bases left unmatched: 5. Germline-derived CDR1 and CDR2 are SNHLY and FYNNEI. CDR3 length: 15 residues.

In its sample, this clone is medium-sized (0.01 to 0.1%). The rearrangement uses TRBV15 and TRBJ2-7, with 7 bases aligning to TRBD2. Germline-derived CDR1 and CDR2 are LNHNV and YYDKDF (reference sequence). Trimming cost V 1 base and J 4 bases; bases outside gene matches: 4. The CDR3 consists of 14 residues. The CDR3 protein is CATSRGASGYEQYF. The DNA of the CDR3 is TGTGCCACCAGCAGAGGGGCTAGCGGATACGAGCAGTACTTC.

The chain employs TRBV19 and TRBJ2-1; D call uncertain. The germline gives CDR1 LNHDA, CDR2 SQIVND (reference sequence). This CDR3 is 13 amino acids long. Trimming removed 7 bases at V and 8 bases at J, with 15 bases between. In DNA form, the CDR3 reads TGTGCCAGTAAAACAAACGCTGGGGATGAGCAGTTCTTC. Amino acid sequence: CASKTNAGDEQFF.

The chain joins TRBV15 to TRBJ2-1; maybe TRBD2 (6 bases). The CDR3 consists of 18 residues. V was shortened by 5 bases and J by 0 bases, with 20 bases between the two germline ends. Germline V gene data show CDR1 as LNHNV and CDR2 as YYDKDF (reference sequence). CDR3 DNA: TGTGCCACCAGCGCGCCCGGGACTCTACTAAGCTCCTACAATGAGCAGTTCTTC. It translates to CATSAPGTLLSSYNEQFF. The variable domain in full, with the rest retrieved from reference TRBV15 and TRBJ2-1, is DAMVIQNPRYQVTQFGKPVTLSCSQTLNHNVMYWYQQKSSQAPKLLFHYYDKDFNNEADTPDNFQSRRPNTSFCFLDIRSPGLGDTAMYLCATSAPGTLLSSYNEQFFGPGTRLTVL.

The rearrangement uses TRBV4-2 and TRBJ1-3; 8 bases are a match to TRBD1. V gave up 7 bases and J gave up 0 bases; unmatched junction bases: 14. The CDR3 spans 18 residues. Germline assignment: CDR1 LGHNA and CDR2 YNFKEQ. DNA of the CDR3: TGTGCCAGCACTTACACACAGGGGGGAATTAGCTCTGGAAACACCATATATTTT. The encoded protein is CASTYTQGGISSGNTIYF.

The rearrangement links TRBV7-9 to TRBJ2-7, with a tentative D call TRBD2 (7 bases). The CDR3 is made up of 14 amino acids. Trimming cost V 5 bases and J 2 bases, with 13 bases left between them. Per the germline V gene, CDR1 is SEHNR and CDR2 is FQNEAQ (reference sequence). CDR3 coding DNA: TGTGCCAGCAGCCCTGGGGGGGGCGCCTACGAGCAGTACTTC. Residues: CASSPGGGAYEQYF.

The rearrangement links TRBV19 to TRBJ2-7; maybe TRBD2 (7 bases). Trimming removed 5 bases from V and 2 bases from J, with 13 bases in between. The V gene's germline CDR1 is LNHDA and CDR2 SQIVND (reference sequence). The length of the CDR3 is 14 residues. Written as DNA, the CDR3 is TGTGCCAGTAGTCTCGGCGGGGGCCCCTACGAGCAGTACTTC. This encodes CASSLGGGPYEQYF. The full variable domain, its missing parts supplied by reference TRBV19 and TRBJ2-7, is DGGITQSPKYLFRKEGQNVTLSCEQNLNHDAMYWYRQDPGQGLRLIYYSQIVNDFQKGDIAEGYSVSREKKESFPLTVTSAQKNPTAFYLCASSLGGGPYEQYFGPGTRLTVT.

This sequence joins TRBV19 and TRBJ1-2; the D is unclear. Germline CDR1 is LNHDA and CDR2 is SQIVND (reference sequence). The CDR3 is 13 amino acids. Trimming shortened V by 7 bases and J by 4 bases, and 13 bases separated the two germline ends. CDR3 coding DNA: TGTGCCAGTAAATGGTCGGGGTCCTATGGCTACACCTTC. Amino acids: CASKWSGSYGYTF.

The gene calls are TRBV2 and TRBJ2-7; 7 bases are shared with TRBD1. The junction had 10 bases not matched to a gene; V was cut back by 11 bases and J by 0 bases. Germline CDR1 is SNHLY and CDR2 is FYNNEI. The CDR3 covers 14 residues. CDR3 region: CALKGAGGSYEQYF. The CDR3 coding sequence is TGTGCCCTTAAGGGGGCAGGGGGCTCCTACGAGCAGTACTTC.

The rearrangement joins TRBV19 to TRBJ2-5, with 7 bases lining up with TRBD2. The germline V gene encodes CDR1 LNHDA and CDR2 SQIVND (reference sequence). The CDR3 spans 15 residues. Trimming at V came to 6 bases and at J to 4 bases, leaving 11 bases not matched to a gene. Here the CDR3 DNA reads TGTGCCAGTAGCCCATGGGCGGGAGACTCAGAGACCCAGTACTTC. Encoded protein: CASSPWAGDSETQYF. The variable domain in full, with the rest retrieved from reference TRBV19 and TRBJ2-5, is DGGITQSPKYLFRKEGQNVTLSCEQNLNHDAMYWYRQDPGQGLRLIYYSQIVNDFQKGDIAEGYSVSREKKESFPLTVTSAQKNPTAFYLCASSPWAGDSETQYFGPGTRLLVL.

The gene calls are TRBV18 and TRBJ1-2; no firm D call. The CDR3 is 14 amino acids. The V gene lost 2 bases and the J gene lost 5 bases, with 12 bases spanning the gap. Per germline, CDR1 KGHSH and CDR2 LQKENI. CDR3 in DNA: TGTGCCAGCTCACCAAGCCAGATAACTTATGGCTACACCTTC. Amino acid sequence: CASSPSQITYGYTF.

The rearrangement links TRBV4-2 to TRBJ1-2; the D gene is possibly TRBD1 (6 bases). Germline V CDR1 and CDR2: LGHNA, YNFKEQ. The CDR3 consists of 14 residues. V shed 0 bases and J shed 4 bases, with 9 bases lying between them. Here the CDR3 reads CASSQDGTSYGYTF. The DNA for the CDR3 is TGTGCCAGCAGCCAAGATGGGACAAGCTATGGCTACACCTTC.

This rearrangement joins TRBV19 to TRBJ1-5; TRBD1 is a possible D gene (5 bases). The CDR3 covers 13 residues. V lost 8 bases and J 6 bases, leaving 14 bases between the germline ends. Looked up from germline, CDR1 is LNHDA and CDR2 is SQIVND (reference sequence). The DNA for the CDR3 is TGTGCCAGTGGGGTAGGGGTGGGTCAGCCCCAGCATTTT. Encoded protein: CASGVGVGQPQHF.

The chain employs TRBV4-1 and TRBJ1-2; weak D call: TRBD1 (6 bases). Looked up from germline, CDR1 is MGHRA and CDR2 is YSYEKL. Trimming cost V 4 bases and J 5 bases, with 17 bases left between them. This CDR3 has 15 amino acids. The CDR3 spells CASSRGGPGRYGYTF. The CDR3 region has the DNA TGCGCCAGCAGCCGGGGGGGGCCAGGGAGATATGGCTACACCTTC.